This T cell receptor (beta chain) was retrieved from a study of blood T cell repertoires in COVID-19. Whole-study context: Samples taken during acute and convalescent COVID-19 were collected in the United States, Italy and Spain.

V lost 2 bases and J lost 4; bases outside the gene matches: 8. Germline V gene lookup returns CDR1 MNHEY and CDR2 SVGEGT. The CDR3 covers 16 residues. TCRdb's copy holds only in-frame clones and misses some; the assay was immunoSEQ multiplex PCR. The table records around 250,000 clones, about four fifths of them present only once. The source material was peripheral blood. The receptor was isolated from a woman in her late teens or twenties with acute or convalescent COVID-19. V and J are TRBV6-2 or TRBV6-3 and TRBJ2-1; 7 nucleotides match TRBD2. This CDR3 reads CASSYDGTTGYNEQFF. In nucleotides, the CDR3 is TGTGCCAGCAGTTACGATGGGACTACGGGTTACAATGAGCAGTTCTTC.